This T cell receptor beta chain was obtained from a study of early T cells in non-severe SARS-CoV-2 infection. Study-level information: Sequencing targeted bulk RNA from unsorted whole blood, leaving chains unpaired. Overall study findings and caveats: There was a bias toward anti-spike CD8 responses in VDJdb matching, which missed private and CD4 specificities.

cDNA molecules, individually, were tagged with unique molecular identifiers. TCRdb reprocessed the 5' RACE reads with MiXCR, giving one entry per CDR3 protein. The repertoire consists of around 45,000 distinct CDR3 sequences, with roughly 4% occurring once and the leading ten covering just over 3%. Of note for this clonotype: The antigen is unknown.

J gave up 6 bases and V 4 bases, and 8 bases lay outside the gene matches. This CDR3 contains 16 residues. Germline lookup yields CDR1 KGHSH and CDR2 LQKENI. This TCR came from an adult who was a healthcare worker with PCR-confirmed SARS-CoV-2 infection or an uninfected control (not recorded which). Sequencing was performed on whole blood. V usage is TRBV18 and J usage is TRBJ1-6, with 8 bases aligning to TRBD1. This CDR3 is CASSQDRAGGNSPLHF. The CDR3 nucleotides read TGTGCCAGCTCACAGGACAGGGCGGGTGGTAATTCACCCCTCCACTTT.